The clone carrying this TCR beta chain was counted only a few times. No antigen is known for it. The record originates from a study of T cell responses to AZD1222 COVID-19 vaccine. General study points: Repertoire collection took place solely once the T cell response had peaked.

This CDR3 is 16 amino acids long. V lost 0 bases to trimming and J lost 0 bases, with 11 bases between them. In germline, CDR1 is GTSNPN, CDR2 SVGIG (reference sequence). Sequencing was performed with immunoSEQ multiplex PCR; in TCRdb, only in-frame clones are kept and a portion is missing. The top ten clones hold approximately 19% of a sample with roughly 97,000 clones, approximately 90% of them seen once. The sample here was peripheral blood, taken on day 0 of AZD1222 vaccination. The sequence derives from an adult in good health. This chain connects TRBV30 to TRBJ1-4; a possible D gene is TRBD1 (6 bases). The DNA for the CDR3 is TGTGCCTGGAGTGTCGGGACAATAGCAACTAATGAAAAACTGTTTTTT. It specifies CAWSVGTIATNEKLFF.